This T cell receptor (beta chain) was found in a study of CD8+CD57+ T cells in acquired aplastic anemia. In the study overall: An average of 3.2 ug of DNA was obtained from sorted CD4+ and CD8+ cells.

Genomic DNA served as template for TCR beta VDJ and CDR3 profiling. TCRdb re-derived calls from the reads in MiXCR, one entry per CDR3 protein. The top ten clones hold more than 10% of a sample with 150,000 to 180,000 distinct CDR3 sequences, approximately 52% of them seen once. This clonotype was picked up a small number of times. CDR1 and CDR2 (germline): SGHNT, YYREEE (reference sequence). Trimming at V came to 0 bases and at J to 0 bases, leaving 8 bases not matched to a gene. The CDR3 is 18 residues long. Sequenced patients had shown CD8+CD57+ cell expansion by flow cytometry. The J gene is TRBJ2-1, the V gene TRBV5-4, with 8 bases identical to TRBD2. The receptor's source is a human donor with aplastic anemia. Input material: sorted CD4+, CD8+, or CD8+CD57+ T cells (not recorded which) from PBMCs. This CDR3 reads CASSLEGAGGSSYNEQFF. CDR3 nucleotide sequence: TGTGCCAGCAGCTTGGAGGGCGCGGGGGGTAGCTCCTACAATGAGCAGTTCTTC.